These 32 T cell receptor beta chains originate from one sample sequenced in a study of cytomegalovirus exposure and HLA in healthy donors. PCR employed 60 Vbeta and 13 Jbeta primers. Profiling relied on immunoSEQ multiplex PCR, and the TCRdb table lists in-frame clones only, not all of them. This sample yields about 140,000 clones, of which just under 85% are seen a single time; 1.4% belongs to the top ten. Material: PBMCs. Receptors were obtained from a man aged 25-45 years in good health and CMV-seropositive.

The chain combines TRBV9 with TRBJ2-2; perhaps TRBD2 as D (7 bases). The ends were cut back, 0 bases at V and 6 bases at J, with 18 bases in the middle. CDR1 and CDR2 (germline): SGDLS, YYNGEE. CDR3 size: 17 residues. As DNA, the CDR3 is TGTGCCAGCAGCGTAGGAGGGGGGGTGGGGTCTTCCGGGGAGCTGTTTTTT. Translation gives CASSVGGGVGSSGELFF.

The chain uses TRBV18 and TRBJ2-7; 13 bases line up with TRBD2. Germline V CDR1 and CDR2: KGHSH, LQKENI. The CDR3 contains 14 residues. V lost 8 bases, J lost 5 bases, and 6 bases stayed unmatched. In DNA, the CDR3 is TGTGCCAGCAGACCCGGGACTAGCGGGAACGAGCAGTACTTC. Protein product: CASRPGTSGNEQYF.

The chain is built from TRBV5-1 and TRBJ1-2; TRBD1 matches at 9 bases. Germline CDR1 and CDR2: SGHRS and YFSETQ. This CDR3 has 17 amino acids. J was trimmed by 2 bases and V by 2 bases; bases with no gene match: 10. CDR3: CASSFGGTGLSNYGYTF. CDR3 sequence (DNA): TGCGCCAGCAGCTTCGGAGGGACAGGGCTTTCCAACTATGGCTACACCTTC.

The chain recombines TRBV7-2 with TRBJ2-5; 9 bases map to TRBD2. Per the germline V gene, CDR1 is SGHTA and CDR2 is FQGNSA. The CDR3 has 16 residues. The V gene end was trimmed by 0 bases and the J gene end by 2 bases; junction bases not matched to a gene: 4. CDR3 region: CASSLARLAGQETQYF. In nucleotides, the CDR3 is TGTGCCAGCAGCTTAGCGCGGCTAGCGGGGCAAGAGACCCAGTACTTC.

V usage is TRBV5-1 and J usage is TRBJ2-7; D is undetermined. The CDR3 totals 14 residues. Germline assignment: CDR1 SGHRS and CDR2 YFSETQ. V was pared by 1 base and J by 3 bases, with 11 bases between. CDR3 sequence (DNA): TGCGCCAGCAGCTTGTCTGTACCACACTACGAGCAGTACTTC. It codes for CASSLSVPHYEQYF.

The chain uses TRBV5-1 and TRBJ1-2, with a possible D match to TRBD1 (5 bases). The CDR3 spans 13 residues. V gave up 4 bases and J gave up 8 bases, with 15 bases separating them. The germline gives CDR1 SGHRS, CDR2 YFSETQ. In nucleotides, the CDR3 is TGCGCCAGCAGCCTAGTGGGGCTGAGGGGCTACACCTTC. Amino acids: CASSLVGLRGYTF.

The rearrangement joins TRBV5-1 to TRBJ1-3, with unresolved D. V lost 4 bases and J lost 0, with 14 bases in between. Germline V CDR1 and CDR2: SGHRS, YFSETQ. This CDR3 contains 16 residues. The CDR3 bases are TGCGCCAGCAGCCTCGCCCTAGCCGACTCTGGAAACACCATATATTTT. Protein sequence: CASSLALADSGNTIYF.

The table lists this clone with a count of one. This sequence joins TRBV29-1 and TRBJ1-1; weak D call: TRBD1 (6 bases). Germline V lookup: CDR1 SQVTM, CDR2 ANQGSEA. The CDR3 has 14 residues. V was shortened by 7 bases and J by 5 bases, with 20 bases between the two germline ends. The CDR3 loop is CSAVGPGGGTEAFF. The DNA for the CDR3 is TGCAGCGCCGTAGGTCCGGGGGGCGGTACTGAAGCTTTCTTT.

This clone occurred a few times. The rearrangement joins TRBV14 to TRBJ2-1; a possible D gene is TRBD1 (6 bases). The CDR3 spans 15 residues. The V end lost 4 bases, the J end lost 4 bases, and 14 bases lay between the germline ends. CDR1 SGHDN and CDR2 FVKESK come from the germline V gene. CDR3 DNA sequence: TGTGCCAGCAGCCGTGAAGGGACATCATACAATGAGCAGTTCTTC. It translates to CASSREGTSYNEQFF.

The chain uses TRBV29-1 and TRBJ2-2; D might be TRBD1 (6 bases). This CDR3 has 13 amino acids. Trimming removed 7 bases at V and 7 bases at J, with 16 bases between. CDR1 is SQVTM, CDR2 ANQGSEA, per germline. The CDR3 sequence: CSATGFGGGELFF. DNA of the CDR3: TGCAGCGCCACAGGGTTCGGAGGCGGGGAGCTGTTTTTT.

The CDR3: CATPAEGGRSGNTIYF. CDR3 DNA sequence: TGTGCCACCCCCGCGGAAGGGGGCCGCTCTGGAAACACCATATATTTT. The V and J genes are TRBV11-1 and TRBJ1-3, with 7 bases that match TRBD1. The V and J ends lost 10 bases and 0 bases, in that order; junction bases with no gene match: 12. CDR3 length equals 16 residues. From germline, CDR1 is SGHAT and CDR2 FQDESV (reference sequence).

In this sample, this clone turned up once. The genes are TRBV4-2 and TRBJ1-4; 7 bases map to TRBD1. Germline lookup yields CDR1 LGHNA and CDR2 YNFKEQ. The CDR3 is 15 amino acids. V dropped 8 bases and J dropped 3; count of bases not matched to a gene: 9. The DNA for the CDR3 is TGTGCCAGCGGCCTCCCCGGGACAGCTAATGAAAAACTGTTTTTT. As protein: CASGLPGTANEKLFF.

This clone was seen just once. This rearrangement joins TRBV5-1 to TRBJ2-3, with a possible D match to TRBD2 (6 bases). There are 15 residues in the CDR3. Trimming pared 4 bases from V and 8 bases from J, leaving 20 bases between. Germline-derived CDR1 and CDR2 are SGHRS and YFSETQ. The CDR3 DNA reads as TGCGCCAGCAGCGGGGGAGGTACGGCCAGGGTTACGCAGTATTTT. Amino acid sequence: CASSGGGTARVTQYF.

This clone was picked up one time. The identical CDR3 is also encoded by other nucleotide sequences in the sample. The J gene is TRBJ2-2, the V gene TRBV6-1; TRBD1 is a possible D gene (6 bases). This CDR3 is built from 15 residues. Trimming took off 7 bases at V and 0 bases at J, with 12 bases between the two ends. In germline, CDR1 is MNHNS, CDR2 SASEGT. The CDR3 region is CASTPGQPNTGELFF. The CDR3 DNA sequence: TGTGCCAGCACTCCGGGACAACCGAACACCGGGGAGCTGTTTTTT.

V gene TRBV10-3 combines with J gene TRBJ1-5; no definite D call. CDR3 length: 14 residues. With 3 bases removed from V and 0 bases from J, the gap between germline ends came to 6 bases. The germline V gene has CDR1 ENHRY and CDR2 SYGVKD. The CDR3 loop reads CAISDRGSNQPQHF. Written as DNA, the CDR3 is TGTGCCATCAGTGACCGGGGTAGCAATCAGCCCCAGCATTTT.

The chain carries TRBV19 and TRBJ2-1; 7 bases agree with TRBD2. Trimming removed 2 bases from V and 0 bases from J; junction bases left unmatched: 4. CDR1 and CDR2 from the germline V gene are LNHDA and SQIVND (reference sequence). The length of the CDR3 is 16 residues. The CDR3 reads CASSIWGGSSYNEQFF. The CDR3 nucleotides read TGTGCCAGTAGTATATGGGGCGGGAGCTCCTACAATGAGCAGTTCTTC. The full variable domain, its missing parts supplied by reference TRBV19 and TRBJ2-1, is DGGITQSPKYLFRKEGQNVTLSCEQNLNHDAMYWYRQDPGQGLRLIYYSQIVNDFQKGDIAEGYSVSREKKESFPLTVTSAQKNPTAFYLCASSIWGGSSYNEQFFGPGTRLTVL.

This chain joins TRBV7-6 and TRBJ1-2; 10 bases line up with TRBD1. Losses at the gene ends were 3 bases for V and 3 bases for J; bases not matched to a gene: 10. The CDR3 is made up of 17 amino acids. Germline CDR1 and CDR2: SGHVS and FNYEAQ. CDR3 DNA sequence: TGTGCCAGCAGCTTCGGGACAGGGGCGTCCGGCGACTATGGCTACACCTTC. It specifies CASSFGTGASGDYGYTF. Full variable domain (outside the CDR3, taken from reference TRBV7-6 and TRBJ1-2): GAGVSQSPRYKVTKRGQDVALRCDPISGHVSLYWYRQALGQGPEFLTYFNYEAQQDKSGLPNDRFSAERPEGSISTLTIQRTEQRDSAMYRCASSFGTGASGDYGYTFGSGTRLTVV.

The chain joins TRBV11-2 to TRBJ2-2; 8 nucleotides match TRBD2. CDR3 size: 18 residues. Trimming removed 2 bases from V and 6 bases from J; junction bases left unmatched: 14. Germline V gene lookup returns CDR1 SGHAT and CDR2 FQNNGV. CDR3 sequence: CASSLWGSGSSEAGELFF. The CDR3 DNA sequence: TGTGCCAGCAGCTTATGGGGGAGCGGGAGTTCAGAGGCCGGGGAGCTGTTTTTT. The full variable domain, in which reference TRBV11-2 and TRBJ2-2 provide the parts outside the CDR3, is EAGVAQSPRYKIIEKRQSVAFWCNPISGHATLYWYQQILGQGPKLLIQFQNNGVVDDSQLPKDRFSAERLKGVDSTLKIQPAKLEDSAVYLCASSLWGSGSSEAGELFFGEGSRLTVL.

The chain combines TRBV9 with TRBJ1-2, with TRBD1 matching 9 bases. Germline CDR1 SGDLS, CDR2 YYNGEE. This CDR3 region has 13 residues. V was clipped by 4 bases and J by 8 bases; unmatched bases: 6. The CDR3 region is CASSQRTGEGYTF. In DNA, the CDR3 is TGTGCCAGCAGCCAGCGGACAGGGGAAGGCTACACCTTC.

V usage is TRBV9 and J usage is TRBJ2-5; tentatively, D is TRBD1 (6 bases). The germline V gene encodes CDR1 SGDLS and CDR2 YYNGEE. V was shortened by 0 bases and J by 5 bases, with 11 bases between the two germline ends. There are 14 residues in the CDR3. CDR3 sequence: CASSVVGTTETQYF. The CDR3 coding sequence is TGTGCCAGCAGCGTAGTGGGGACAACCGAGACCCAGTACTTC.

This chain joins TRBV6-5 and TRBJ1-1; 9 bases are a match to TRBD1. After removal of 0 bases from V and 10 bases from J, the junction contained 12 bases not matched to a gene. Per the germline V gene, CDR1 is MNHEY and CDR2 is SVGAGI. CDR3 length: 16 amino acids. CDR3 region: CASSYSRTGGLIRAFF. The CDR3 DNA follows: TGTGCCAGCAGTTACTCGAGAACAGGGGGCTTAATTAGAGCTTTCTTT.

This chain joins TRBV10-3 and TRBJ1-5; possibly TRBD1 for D (6 bases). Trimming removed 4 bases at V and 2 bases at J, with 15 bases between. Germline-derived CDR1 and CDR2 are ENHRY and SYGVKD. This CDR3 region has 16 residues. CDR3 DNA: TGTGCCATCAGTGCCGAGCCGGGACAAGGCAATCAGCCCCAGCATTTT. Its protein product is CAISAEPGQGNQPQHF.

This chain uses TRBV5-4 with TRBJ1-2; D is unclear. CDR1 SGHNT and CDR2 YYREEE come from the germline V gene (reference sequence). The CDR3 is 15 amino acids. V was pared by 5 bases and J by 4 bases, with 18 bases between. This CDR3 reads CASSPGIDTFYGYTF. The CDR3 DNA is TGTGCCAGCAGTCCCGGGATCGATACCTTCTATGGCTACACCTTC. The whole variable domain, filled in from reference TRBV5-4 and TRBJ1-2, reads ETGVTQSPTHLIKTRGQQVTLRCSSQSGHNTVSWYQQALGQGPQFIFQYYREEENGRGNFPPRFSGLQFPNYSSELNVNALELDDSALYLCASSPGIDTFYGYTFGSGTRLTVV.

The sample holds one count of this clone. The chain combines TRBV11-2 with TRBJ1-6, with 7 bases identical to TRBD1. Germline-derived CDR1 and CDR2 are SGHAT and FQNNGV. The CDR3 length is 15 residues. Trimming removed 1 base from V and 9 bases from J; junction bases left unmatched: 6. CDR3 sequence (DNA): TGTGCCAGCAGCTTAGTGAGGTCAGGGGGTTCACCCCTCCACTTT. It is translated as CASSLVRSGGSPLHF.

The rearrangement links TRBV27 to TRBJ1-1, with D perhaps TRBD1 (5 bases). Germline CDR1 MNHEY, CDR2 SMNVEV (reference sequence). The CDR3 covers 16 residues. The V end lost 3 bases, the J end lost 1 base, and 15 bases lay between the germline ends. CDR3 in amino acids: CASSFYSPQGNTEAFF. The CDR3 DNA follows: TGTGCCAGCAGTTTCTACAGCCCCCAGGGGAACACTGAAGCTTTCTTT.

The DNA of the CDR3 is TGCGCCAGCAGCCAAGGGAAAGGGACAGGGGACTATGGCTACACCTTC. Residues: CASSQGKGTGDYGYTF. V gene TRBV4-1 combines with J gene TRBJ1-2, with 10 bases that match TRBD1. The CDR3 contains 16 residues. Germline V gives CDR1 MGHRA, CDR2 YSYEKL. J gave up 3 bases and V 1 base, and 5 bases lay outside the gene matches.

The chain is built from TRBV2 and TRBJ2-3; a possible D gene is TRBD2 (5 bases). Looked up from germline, CDR1 is SNHLY and CDR2 is FYNNEI. The CDR3 is 14 residues long. V lost 4 bases to trimming and J lost 5 bases, with 13 bases between them. This CDR3 reads CASSVLEVEDTQYF. The DNA for the CDR3 is TGTGCCAGCAGTGTACTAGAAGTTGAAGATACGCAGTATTTT.

The rearrangement uses TRBV5-1 and TRBJ1-3; TRBD1 aligns across 7 bases. Germline CDR1 is SGHRS and CDR2 is YFSETQ. V gave up 0 bases and J gave up 0 bases; unmatched junction bases: 3. The CDR3 has 16 residues. The DNA for the CDR3 is TGCGCCAGCAGCTTGGGGGACAGCCACTCTGGAAACACCATATATTTT. Its protein product is CASSLGDSHSGNTIYF.

This clone appeared a few times. The chain couples TRBV4-1 to TRBJ1-6; D remains unclear. Germline V gene sequence: CDR1 MGHRA, CDR2 YSYEKL. This CDR3 region has 15 residues. V lost 1 base, J lost 9 bases, and 13 bases lay in between. CDR3 sequence reads: CASSQGRAGGSPLHF. The CDR3 DNA reads TGCGCCAGCAGCCAAGGGAGGGCGGGCGGTTCACCCCTCCACTTT.

DNA of the CDR3: TGTGCCACCAGCAGATCCCAAGACAGGTGGAGCATGAACACTGAAGCTTTCTTT. The encoded protein is CATSRSQDRWSMNTEAFF. The genes are TRBV15 and TRBJ1-1; D possibly corresponds to TRBD1 (6 bases). With 2 bases removed from V and 0 bases from J, the gap between germline ends came to 19 bases. CDR3 length: 18 residues. Germline V gene sequence: CDR1 LNHNV, CDR2 YYDKDF (reference sequence).

The chain is built from TRBV7-2 and TRBJ2-5, with TRBD1 identical over 9 bases. CDR1 SGHTA and CDR2 FQGNSA come from the germline V gene. V trimming: 1 base; J trimming: 4 bases; junction bases outside the gene matches: 7. There are 16 residues in the CDR3. The chain's CDR3 is CASSLEYGTGTETQYF. The CDR3 region has the DNA TGTGCCAGCAGCTTAGAATACGGGACAGGGACAGAGACCCAGTACTTC.

The rearrangement links TRBV29-1 to TRBJ2-5; maybe TRBD1 (5 bases). CDR1 is SQVTM, CDR2 ANQGSEA, per germline. This CDR3 is 15 amino acids long. The ends were cut back, 2 bases at V and 6 bases at J, with 19 bases in the middle. CDR3 region: CSVESDRRQGKTQYF. The DNA for the CDR3 is TGCAGCGTTGAATCGGACCGCCGGCAGGGCAAGACCCAGTACTTC.